The entry below describes one TCR beta chain. CDR1 SEHNR and CDR2 FQNEAQ come from the germline V gene (reference sequence). Between the trimmed V and J ends, which lost 1 base and 4 bases, there was a span of 13 bases. The CDR3 spans 15 residues. Donors lacked major illness, comorbidities, regular medication, drug use, or heavy drinking. Method: immunoSEQ multiplex PCR; TCRdb's copy keeps in-frame clones and lacks some. Of just under 20,000 clones listed, about 85% are singletons. The sample is drawn from a study of untreated major depressive disorder. The V and J genes are TRBV7-9 and TRBJ1-1; possible D gene TRBD1, 6 bases. What was sequenced was CD4+ T cells from PBMCs. This TCR was recovered from a woman aged 25 to 39 in good health. In nucleotides, the CDR3 is TGTGCCAGCAGCTTAGAGGGGGTCCGCGGCACTGAAGCTTTCTTT. Protein product: CASSLEGVRGTEAFF.